Below, one TCR beta chain is given with its context. Its specificity is not known. This record comes from a study of PD-1 blockade in classical Hodgkin lymphoma. Germline CDR1 MNHEY, CDR2 SVGAGI. Unmatched junction bases numbered 5, after V lost 6 bases and J lost 0 bases. The CDR3 is 15 residues long. The patients all showed relapse after autologous stem cell transplantation, while their brentuximab vedotin exposure varied. General study results and limits: According to reports, newly diagnosed patients had lower baseline TCR diversity than healthy donors, and relapsed/refractory patients had lower baseline TCR diversity still. Whoever responded completely had baseline diversity much like that seen in newly diagnosed patients.

Assay: immunoSEQ multiplex PCR; the TCRdb copy retains only in-frame clones and omits some. Of some 93,000 clones in the sample, 80% to 95% are singletons; the top ten hold 2.5% to 3%. The origin of this receptor is a human donor with classical Hodgkin lymphoma. The sample in question was peripheral blood mononuclear cells (PBMCs), obtained at baseline. The V and J genes are TRBV6-5 and TRBJ2-1; TRBD1 matches 7 bases. Here the CDR3 DNA reads TGTGCCAGCAGGCGACAGGGAAGCTCCTACAATGAGCAGTTCTTC. This codes for CASRRQGSSYNEQFF.